The TCR beta chain under discussion was sequenced for a study of PD-L1 blockade in urothelial cancer. For the study at large: There were a median of approximately 140,000 T cells in blood samples.

The method was immunoSEQ multiplex PCR; TCRdb's version includes in-frame clones alone and lacks a portion of them. In the table there are just under 45,000 clones, under 90% of which are singletons. A remark on this clone: Its antigen is as yet unknown.

Noted time point: peripheral blood 6 weeks after treatment start. Each patient gave between 1 and 8 samples, pretreatment and on-treatment. The CDR3 sequence is 16 residues long. Per germline, CDR1 SGHNT and CDR2 YYREEE (reference sequence). The germline V and J ends were trimmed by 9 bases and 4 bases, with 22 bases remaining between them. Whole-study findings and limits: Enhanced expansion of tumor-associated blood clones at 3 weeks characterized durable-benefit patients.

The sample in question was PBMCs, obtained around atezolizumab (anti-PD-L1) treatment. The J gene is TRBJ2-2, the V gene TRBV5-4; D may be TRBD2 (5 bases). The TCR was taken from a man in his fifties or sixties with urothelial cancer. The CDR3 sequence is CATTRMESGPTGELFF. In DNA form, the CDR3 reads TGTGCCACCACCCGCATGGAGAGCGGTCCCACCGGGGAGCTGTTTTTT.